The sequence of this T cell receptor (beta chain) was determined in a study of identical twins. Regarding the study as a whole: Modeled out-of-frame TCR alpha sharing in monozygotic twins fell below observed levels.

There are a few counts of this clonotype. As yet, its antigen is unknown. TCRdb processed the 5' RACE reads anew with MiXCR; each CDR3 protein has one entry. The repertoire holds approximately 500,000 distinct CDR3 sequences, with over 12% as singletons. Germline-derived CDR1 and CDR2 are MNHEY and SVGEGT. Trimming removed 6 bases from V and 5 bases from J; junction bases left unmatched: 4. This CDR3 contains 14 residues. This sample also appeared in a second study, on yellow fever vaccine responses in identical twins.

Sequenced: CD4+ T cells sorted from blood. The receptor was derived from a woman between 18 and 30 years old in good health. The chain combines TRBV6-2 or TRBV6-3 with TRBJ2-1; 10 bases map to TRBD2. CDR3 in amino acids: CASRSGRADNEQFF. CDR3 nucleotide sequence: TGTGCCAGCAGGAGCGGGAGGGCCGACAATGAGCAGTTCTTC.